What follows is one TCR beta chain and its context. Antigen: not known. This record comes from a study of OX40 agonist ivuxolimab in advanced cancers. Study information: Averaging approximately 60 years in age, with a range of roughly 20 to 90, the cohort was approximately 83% male.

Overall study results and limits: The study observed clonal expansion of CD4+ and CD8+ blood T cells by week 6 at 0.1 to 3.0 mg/kg.

Method: immunoSEQ multiplex PCR; TCRdb's copy keeps in-frame clones and lacks some. The sample shows roughly 80,000 clones, 86% of them seen only once. The V gene lost 5 bases and the J gene lost 1 base, with 9 bases spanning the gap. The CDR3 covers 14 residues. CDR1 is MNHEY, CDR2 SVGAGI, per germline. The receptor was isolated from an adult with an advanced solid tumor such as melanoma, head and neck, liver or kidney cancer. J is TRBJ1-5 and V is TRBV6-5, with D perhaps TRBD1 (5 bases). Sequences were derived from CD4+ or CD8+ T cells sorted from blood, sampled in a trial of the OX40 agonist ivuxolimab. CDR3 in amino acids: CASSADSSNQPQHF. CDR3 bases: TGTGCCAGCAGTGCCGACAGCAGCAATCAGCCCCAGCATTTT.